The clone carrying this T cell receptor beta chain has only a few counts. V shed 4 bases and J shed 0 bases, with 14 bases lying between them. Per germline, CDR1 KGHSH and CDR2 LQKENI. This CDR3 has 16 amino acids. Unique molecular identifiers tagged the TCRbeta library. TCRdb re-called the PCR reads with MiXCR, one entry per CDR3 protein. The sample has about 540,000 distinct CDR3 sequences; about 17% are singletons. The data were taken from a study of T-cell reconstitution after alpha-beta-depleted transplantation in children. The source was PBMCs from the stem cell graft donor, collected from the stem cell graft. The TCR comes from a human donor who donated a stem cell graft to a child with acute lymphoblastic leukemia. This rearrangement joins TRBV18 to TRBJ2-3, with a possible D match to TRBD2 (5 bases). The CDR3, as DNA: TGTGCCAGCTCACTCGGGATAGGAATGAGCACAGATACGCAGTATTTT. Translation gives CASSLGIGMSTDTQYF.